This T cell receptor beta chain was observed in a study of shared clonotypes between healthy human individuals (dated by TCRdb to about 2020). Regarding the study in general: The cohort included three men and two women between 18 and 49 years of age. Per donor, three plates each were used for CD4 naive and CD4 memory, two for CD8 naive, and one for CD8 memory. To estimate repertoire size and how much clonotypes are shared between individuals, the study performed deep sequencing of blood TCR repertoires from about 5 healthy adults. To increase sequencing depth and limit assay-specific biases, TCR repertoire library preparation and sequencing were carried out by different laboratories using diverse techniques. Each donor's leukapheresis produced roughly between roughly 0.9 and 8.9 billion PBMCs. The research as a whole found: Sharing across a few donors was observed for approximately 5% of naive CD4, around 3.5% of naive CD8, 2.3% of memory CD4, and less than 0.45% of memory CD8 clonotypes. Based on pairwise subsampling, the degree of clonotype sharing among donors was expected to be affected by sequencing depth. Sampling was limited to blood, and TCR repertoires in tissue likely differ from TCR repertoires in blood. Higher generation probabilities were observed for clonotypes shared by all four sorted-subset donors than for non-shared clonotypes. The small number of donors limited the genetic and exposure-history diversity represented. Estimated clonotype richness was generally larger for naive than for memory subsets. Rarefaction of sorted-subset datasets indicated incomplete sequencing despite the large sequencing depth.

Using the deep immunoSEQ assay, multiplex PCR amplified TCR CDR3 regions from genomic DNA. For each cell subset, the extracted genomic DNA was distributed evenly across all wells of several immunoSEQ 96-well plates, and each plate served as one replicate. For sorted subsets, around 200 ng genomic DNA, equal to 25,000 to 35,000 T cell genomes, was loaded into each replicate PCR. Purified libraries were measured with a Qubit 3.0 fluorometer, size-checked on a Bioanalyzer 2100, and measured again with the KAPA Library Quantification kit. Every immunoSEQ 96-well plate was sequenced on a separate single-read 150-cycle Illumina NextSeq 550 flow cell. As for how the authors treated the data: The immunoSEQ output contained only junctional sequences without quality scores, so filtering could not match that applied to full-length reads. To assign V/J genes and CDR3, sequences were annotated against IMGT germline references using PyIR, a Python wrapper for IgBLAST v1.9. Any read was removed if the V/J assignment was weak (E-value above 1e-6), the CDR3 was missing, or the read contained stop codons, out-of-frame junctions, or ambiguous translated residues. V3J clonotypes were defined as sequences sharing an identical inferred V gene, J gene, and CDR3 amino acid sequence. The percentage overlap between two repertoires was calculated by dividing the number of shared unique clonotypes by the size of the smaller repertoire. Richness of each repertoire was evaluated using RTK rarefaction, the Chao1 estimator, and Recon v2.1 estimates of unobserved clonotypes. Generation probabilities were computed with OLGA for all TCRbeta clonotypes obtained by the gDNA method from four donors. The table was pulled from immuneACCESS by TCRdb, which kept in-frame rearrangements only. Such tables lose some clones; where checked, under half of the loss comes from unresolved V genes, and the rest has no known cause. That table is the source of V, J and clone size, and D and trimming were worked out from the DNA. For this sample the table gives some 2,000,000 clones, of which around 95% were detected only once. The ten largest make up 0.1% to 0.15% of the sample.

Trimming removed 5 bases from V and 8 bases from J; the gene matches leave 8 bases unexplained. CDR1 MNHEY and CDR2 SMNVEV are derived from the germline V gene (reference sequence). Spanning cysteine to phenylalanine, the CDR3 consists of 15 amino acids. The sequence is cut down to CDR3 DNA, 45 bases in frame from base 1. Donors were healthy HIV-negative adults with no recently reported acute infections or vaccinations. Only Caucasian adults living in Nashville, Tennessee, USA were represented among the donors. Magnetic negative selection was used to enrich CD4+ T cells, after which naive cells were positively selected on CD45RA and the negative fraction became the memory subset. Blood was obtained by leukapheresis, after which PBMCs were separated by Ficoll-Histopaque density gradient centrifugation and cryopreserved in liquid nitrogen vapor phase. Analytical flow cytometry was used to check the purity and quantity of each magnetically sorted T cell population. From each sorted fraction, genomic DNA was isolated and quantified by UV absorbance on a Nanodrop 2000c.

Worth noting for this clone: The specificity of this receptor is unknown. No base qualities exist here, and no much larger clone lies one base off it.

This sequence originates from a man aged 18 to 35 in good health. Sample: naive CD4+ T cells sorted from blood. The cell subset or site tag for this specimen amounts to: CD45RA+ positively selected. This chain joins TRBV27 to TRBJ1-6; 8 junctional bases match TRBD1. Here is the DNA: TGTGCCAGCAGTCCCAGGGGGCGCGGGGATTCACCCCTCCACTTT. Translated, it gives CASSPRGRGDSPLHF.